The clone carrying this TCR beta chain was counted only a few times. The antigen is undetermined. The data derive from a study of regulatory T cells in long-lasting Graves disease. Across the whole study: The antithyroid drugs taken by newly diagnosed Graves' patients had been used for under 3 months.

Building of the TCR beta libraries involved iRepertoire HTBI primers and Arm-PCR of CDR3 regions. One entry per CDR3 protein, called by TCRdb with MiXCR from the multiplex PCR reads. This sample has about 620,000 distinct CDR3 sequences, with around 17% found just once. Unmatched junction bases numbered 17, after V lost 1 base and J lost 8 bases. This CDR3 region has 19 residues. Germline CDR1 and CDR2: LGHDT and YNNKEL (reference sequence). Study-level points and caveats: Persistent disease samples used TRBV28, TRBJ1-2 and TRBJ2-5 preferentially. Patients with persistent Graves' had lower TCR diversity than newly diagnosed patients. Whereas about a thousand public clonotypes were shared by new patients, persistent patients shared more, at some 2,900.

Time point indicated: newly diagnosed GD, antithyroid drugs for less than 3 months. PBMC RNA served as the TCR library source. These records were also assigned to another study, of T cells in Graves' hyperthyroidism and ophthalmopathy.

The chain recombines TRBV3-1 with TRBJ2-1, with 10 bases lining up with TRBD2. This material consisted of peripheral blood mononuclear cells (PBMCs), taken at new diagnosis, from a patient treated with antithyroid drugs. The receptor was isolated from a woman in her 30s with Graves disease. The CDR3 DNA is TGTGCCAGCAGCCAAGCGTGGATCGGACTAGCGGTCTACGGGGATGAGCAGTTCTTC. This gives the protein CASSQAWIGLAVYGDEQFF.